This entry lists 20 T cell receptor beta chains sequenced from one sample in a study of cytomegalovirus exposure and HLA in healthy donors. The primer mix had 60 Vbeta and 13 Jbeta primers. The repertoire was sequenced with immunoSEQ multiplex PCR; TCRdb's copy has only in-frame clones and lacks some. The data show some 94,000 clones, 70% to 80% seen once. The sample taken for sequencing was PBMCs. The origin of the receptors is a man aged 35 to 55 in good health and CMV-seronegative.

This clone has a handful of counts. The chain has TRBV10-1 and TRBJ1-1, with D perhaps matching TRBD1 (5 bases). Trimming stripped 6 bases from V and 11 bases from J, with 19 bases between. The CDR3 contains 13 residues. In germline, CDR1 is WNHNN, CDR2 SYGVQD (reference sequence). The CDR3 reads CASSGGTVPSAFF. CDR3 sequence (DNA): TGCGCCAGCAGCGGAGGGACTGTGCCATCGGCTTTCTTT.

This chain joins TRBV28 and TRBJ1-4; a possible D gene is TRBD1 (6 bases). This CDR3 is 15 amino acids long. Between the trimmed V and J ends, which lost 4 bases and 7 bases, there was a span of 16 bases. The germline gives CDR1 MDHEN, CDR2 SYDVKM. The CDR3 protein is CASSYLGGAGEKLFF. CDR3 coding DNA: TGTGCCAGCAGTTACCTAGGGGGGGCTGGTGAAAAACTGTTTTTT.

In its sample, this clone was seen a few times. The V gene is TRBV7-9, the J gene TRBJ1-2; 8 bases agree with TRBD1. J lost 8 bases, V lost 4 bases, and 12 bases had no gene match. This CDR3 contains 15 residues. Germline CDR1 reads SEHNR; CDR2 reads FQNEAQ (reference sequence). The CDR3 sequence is CASSSGQGKTLGYTF. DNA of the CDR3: TGTGCCAGCAGCTCCGGACAGGGAAAAACCTTAGGCTACACCTTC.

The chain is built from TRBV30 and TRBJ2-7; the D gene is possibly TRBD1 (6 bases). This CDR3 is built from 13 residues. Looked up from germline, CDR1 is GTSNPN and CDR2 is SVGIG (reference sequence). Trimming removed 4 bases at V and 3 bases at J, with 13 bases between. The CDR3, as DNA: TGTGCCTGGAACGTAAACAGGGTCTACGAGCAGTACTTC. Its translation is CAWNVNRVYEQYF.

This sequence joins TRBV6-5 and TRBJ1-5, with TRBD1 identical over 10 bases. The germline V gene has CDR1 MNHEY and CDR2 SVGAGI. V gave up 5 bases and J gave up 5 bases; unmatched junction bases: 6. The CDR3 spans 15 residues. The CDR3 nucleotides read TGTGCCAGCAGTCCTACCGACAGGGGGCATCAGCCCCAGCATTTT. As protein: CASSPTDRGHQPQHF.

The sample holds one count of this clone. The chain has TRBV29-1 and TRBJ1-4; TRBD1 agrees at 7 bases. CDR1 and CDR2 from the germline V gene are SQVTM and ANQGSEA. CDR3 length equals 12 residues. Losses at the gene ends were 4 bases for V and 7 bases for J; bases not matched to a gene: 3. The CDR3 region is CSVVEGAEKLFF. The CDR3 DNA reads TGCAGCGTTGTGGAGGGGGCTGAAAAACTGTTTTTT.

The CDR3 loop is CASSLELGQGNEQFF. Written as DNA, the CDR3 is TGCGCCAGCAGCTTGGAGCTGGGACAGGGCAATGAGCAGTTCTTC. The J gene is TRBJ2-1, the V gene TRBV5-1, with 9 nucleotides matching TRBD1. CDR3 length equals 15 residues. The V gene's germline CDR1 is SGHRS and CDR2 YFSETQ. V lost 0 bases to trimming and J lost 6 bases; unmatched junction nucleotides: 4.

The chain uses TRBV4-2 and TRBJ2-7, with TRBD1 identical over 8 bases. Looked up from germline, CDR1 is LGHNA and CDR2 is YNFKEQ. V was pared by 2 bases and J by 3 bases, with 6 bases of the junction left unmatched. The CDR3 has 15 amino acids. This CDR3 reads CASSQQRTGSYEQYF. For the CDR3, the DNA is TGTGCCAGCAGCCAACAAAGGACAGGGAGCTACGAGCAGTACTTC.

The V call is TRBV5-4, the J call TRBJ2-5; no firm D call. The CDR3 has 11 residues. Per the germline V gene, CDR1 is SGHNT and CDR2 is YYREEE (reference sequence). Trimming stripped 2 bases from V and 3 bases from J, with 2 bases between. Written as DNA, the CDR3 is TGTGCCAGCAGCTTCAAAGAGACCCAGTACTTC. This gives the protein CASSFKETQYF.

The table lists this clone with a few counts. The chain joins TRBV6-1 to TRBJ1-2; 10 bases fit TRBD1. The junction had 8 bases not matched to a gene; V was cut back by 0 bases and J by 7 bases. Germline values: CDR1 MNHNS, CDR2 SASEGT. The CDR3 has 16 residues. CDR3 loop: CASSEALRQGAIGYTF. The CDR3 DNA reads TGTGCCAGCAGTGAAGCGTTAAGACAGGGGGCCATTGGCTACACCTTC.

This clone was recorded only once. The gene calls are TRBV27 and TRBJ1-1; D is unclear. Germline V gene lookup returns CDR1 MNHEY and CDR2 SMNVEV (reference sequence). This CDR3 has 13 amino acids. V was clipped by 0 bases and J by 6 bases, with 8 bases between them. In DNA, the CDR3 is TGTGCCAGCAGTTTATCGAAGCCCGCTGAAGCTTTCTTT. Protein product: CASSLSKPAEAFF.

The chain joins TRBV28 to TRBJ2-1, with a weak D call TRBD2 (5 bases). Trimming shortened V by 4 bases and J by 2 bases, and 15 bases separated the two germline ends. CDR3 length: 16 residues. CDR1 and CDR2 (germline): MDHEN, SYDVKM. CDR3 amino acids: CASSSTGSFPYNEQFF. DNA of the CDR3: TGTGCCAGCAGTTCAACGGGGAGTTTCCCCTACAATGAGCAGTTCTTC.

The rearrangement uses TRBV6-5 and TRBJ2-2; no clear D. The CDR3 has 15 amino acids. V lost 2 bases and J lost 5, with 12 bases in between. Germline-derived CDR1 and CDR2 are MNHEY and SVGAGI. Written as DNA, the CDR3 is TGTGCCAGCAGTTACGGCGGTCGTCCTACCGGGGAGCTGTTTTTT. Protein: CASSYGGRPTGELFF.

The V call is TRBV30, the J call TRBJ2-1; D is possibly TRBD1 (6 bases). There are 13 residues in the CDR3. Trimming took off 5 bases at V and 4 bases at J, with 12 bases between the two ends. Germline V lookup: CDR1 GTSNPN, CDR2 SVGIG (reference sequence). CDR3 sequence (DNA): TGTGCCTGGGCCTCAGGGACATACAATGAGCAGTTCTTC. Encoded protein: CAWASGTYNEQFF.

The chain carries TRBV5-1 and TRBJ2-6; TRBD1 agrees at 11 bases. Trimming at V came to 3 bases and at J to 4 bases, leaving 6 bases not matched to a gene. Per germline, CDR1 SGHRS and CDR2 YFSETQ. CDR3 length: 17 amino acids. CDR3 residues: CASSSGQGAWGANVLTF. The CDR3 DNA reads TGCGCCAGCAGCTCCGGACAGGGGGCGTGGGGGGCCAACGTCCTGACTTTC.

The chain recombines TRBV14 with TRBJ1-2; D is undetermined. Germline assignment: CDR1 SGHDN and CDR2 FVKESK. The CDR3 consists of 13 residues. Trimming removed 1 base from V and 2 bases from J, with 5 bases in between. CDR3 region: CASSQGLNYGYTF. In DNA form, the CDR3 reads TGTGCCAGCAGCCAAGGACTGAACTATGGCTACACCTTC.

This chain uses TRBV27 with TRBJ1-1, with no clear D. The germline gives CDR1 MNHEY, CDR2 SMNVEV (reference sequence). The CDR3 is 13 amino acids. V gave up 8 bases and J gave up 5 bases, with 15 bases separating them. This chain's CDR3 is CASSNWAGTEAFF. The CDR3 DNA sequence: TGTGCCAGCTCTAACTGGGCGGGAACTGAAGCTTTCTTT.

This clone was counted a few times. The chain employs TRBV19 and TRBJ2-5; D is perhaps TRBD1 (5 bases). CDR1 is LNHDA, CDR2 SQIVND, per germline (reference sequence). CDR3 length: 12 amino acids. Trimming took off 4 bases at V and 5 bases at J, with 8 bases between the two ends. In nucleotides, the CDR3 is TGTGCCAGTAGTACAGGGTACGAGACCCAGTACTTC. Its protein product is CASSTGYETQYF.

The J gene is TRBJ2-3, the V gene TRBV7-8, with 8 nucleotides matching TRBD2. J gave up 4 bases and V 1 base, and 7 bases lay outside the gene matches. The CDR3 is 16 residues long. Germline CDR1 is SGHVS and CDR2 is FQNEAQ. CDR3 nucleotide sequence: TGTGCCAGCAGCTTAGTAGCGGGAACGACGTCAGATACGCAGTATTTT. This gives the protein CASSLVAGTTSDTQYF.

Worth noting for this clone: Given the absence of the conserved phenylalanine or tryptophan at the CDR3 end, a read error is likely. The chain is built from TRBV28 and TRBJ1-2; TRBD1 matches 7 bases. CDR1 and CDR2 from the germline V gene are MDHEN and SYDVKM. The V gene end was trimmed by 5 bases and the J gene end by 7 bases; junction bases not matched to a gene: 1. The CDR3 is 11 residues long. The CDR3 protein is CASSRGLGYTL. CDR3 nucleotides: TGTGCCAGCAGTAGGGGGCTTGGCTACACCCTC.